A single sample is the source of the 29 T cell receptor beta chains below, sequenced in a study of CD8+CD57+ T cells in acquired aplastic anemia. TCR beta VDJ and CDR3 profiles were obtained from a genomic DNA template. Each CDR3 protein is one row after TCRdb ran MiXCR on the reads. Of 75,000 to 100,000 distinct CDR3 sequences in the sample, less than 75% are singletons; the top ten hold roughly two thirds. The patients chosen for sequencing had shown expansion of CD8+CD57+ cells (detected by flow cytometry). The specimen sequenced was sorted CD4+, CD8+, or CD8+CD57+ T cells (not recorded which) from PBMCs. Every receptor here comes from a human donor with aplastic anemia.

In nucleotides, the CDR3 is TGTGCCAGTAGTCCCTCAGGAGGGGGCGCCTACGAGCAGTACTTC. Amino acid sequence: CASSPSGGGAYEQYF. The chain carries TRBV19 and TRBJ2-7; D possibly corresponds to TRBD1 (7 bases). Trimming stripped 5 bases from V and 2 bases from J, with 16 bases between. CDR1 LNHDA and CDR2 SQIVND come from the germline V gene (reference sequence). There are 15 residues in the CDR3.

In its sample, this clonotype was seen once. The gene calls are TRBV19 and TRBJ2-3, with a tentative D call TRBD2 (5 bases). Trimming shortened V by 3 bases and J by 6 bases, and 10 bases separated the two germline ends. CDR3 length: 13 amino acids. Germline lookup yields CDR1 LNHDA and CDR2 SQIVND (reference sequence). The CDR3 is CASSMRSVDTQYF. The CDR3 bases are TGTGCCAGTAGTATGCGTAGCGTGGATACGCAGTATTTT.

V is TRBV19 and J is TRBJ1-2; D not certain. Germline V CDR1 and CDR2: LNHDA, SQIVND (reference sequence). The CDR3 is 14 amino acids. The V and J ends lost 3 bases and 4 bases respectively, with 12 bases between them. CDR3 loop: CASSIRRMGYGYTF. CDR3 nucleotides: TGTGCCAGTAGTATTCGAAGGATGGGCTATGGCTACACCTTC.

The chain combines TRBV7-8 with TRBJ1-2, with D hard to call. CDR3 length equals 9 residues. Trimming shortened V by 3 bases and J by 13 bases, and 6 bases separated the two germline ends. Germline CDR1 and CDR2: SGHVS and FQNEAQ. The CDR3 bases are TGTGCCAGCAGCTTCCCACCCACCTTC. Translating gives CASSFPPTF.

The CDR3 nucleotides are TGTGCCACTCGCGCGAGGCTCCAAGAGACCCAGTACTTC. It specifies CATRARLQETQYF. The rearrangement joins TRBV24-1 to TRBJ2-5; D not certain. V gave up 10 bases and J gave up 1 base, with 12 bases separating them. This CDR3 has 13 amino acids. Germline loops: CDR1 KGHDR, CDR2 SFDVKD.

The chain carries TRBV7-6 and TRBJ2-1; 7 bases match TRBD2. The CDR3 is made up of 14 amino acids. The germline CDR1 and CDR2 sequences are SGHVS and FNYEAQ. With V trimmed by 11 bases and J by 5 bases, 12 bases remained unmatched. The CDR3 DNA reads as TGTGCCGGCGAGGGCGGGAGAGACCACAATGAGCAGTTCTTC. Encoded protein: CAGEGGRDHNEQFF.

The chain has TRBV20-1 and TRBJ2-7; D perhaps matches TRBD1 (6 bases). V lost 6 bases and J 0 bases, leaving 12 bases between the germline ends. Germline-derived CDR1 and CDR2 are DFQATT and SNEGSKA (reference sequence). CDR3 size: 13 residues. The CDR3, as DNA: TGCAGTGCGGATCCGACAGGCTCCTACGAGCAGTACTTC. Protein: CSADPTGSYEQYF.

The rearrangement uses TRBV6-5 and TRBJ1-1; 7 nucleotides line up with TRBD1. Germline CDR1 MNHEY, CDR2 SVGAGI. This CDR3 contains 12 residues. J lost 4 bases, V lost 8 bases, and 4 bases had no gene match. DNA of the CDR3: TGTGCCAGCGAGGGGGCGAGCACTGAAGCTTTCTTT. This gives the protein CASEGASTEAFF.

This clonotype was detected once. The chain employs TRBV10-3 and TRBJ2-2; possible D gene TRBD1, 6 bases. The CDR3 is 17 amino acids. Per the germline V gene, CDR1 is ENHRY and CDR2 is SYGVKD. V gave up 4 bases and J gave up 5 bases, with 20 bases separating them. This CDR3 is CAISGPTQGRGTGELFF. DNA for the CDR3: TGTGCCATCAGTGGGCCAACACAGGGTCGAGGAACCGGGGAGCTGTTTTTT.

This clonotype was seen once. The chain has TRBV28 and TRBJ1-1; D is uncertain. The V gene lost 7 bases and the J gene lost 1 base, with 4 bases spanning the gap. This CDR3 contains 11 residues. Looked up from germline, CDR1 is MDHEN and CDR2 is SYDVKM. The CDR3 here is CASNQNTEAFF. CDR3 sequence (DNA): TGTGCCAGCAATCAGAACACTGAAGCTTTCTTT.

The V and J genes are TRBV20-1 and TRBJ2-7; TRBD2 agrees at 13 bases. The V gene's germline CDR1 is DFQATT and CDR2 SNEGSKA (reference sequence). V shed 6 bases, J shed 2 bases, and the junction held 1 base outside the gene matches. This CDR3 has 13 amino acids. The CDR3 nucleotides read TGCAGTGCCGGACTAGCGGGAGCCTACGAGCAGTACTTC. This translates into CSAGLAGAYEQYF.

The sample holds one count of this clonotype. The chain recombines TRBV10-3 with TRBJ2-1; 11 bases are a match to TRBD2. J was trimmed by 5 bases and V by 7 bases; bases with no gene match: 4. Germline-derived CDR1 and CDR2 are ENHRY and SYGVKD. The CDR3 loop spans 14 amino acids. DNA for the CDR3: TGTGCCATCAACTCGGGACTAGCGGACAATGAGCAGTTCTTC. Protein sequence: CAINSGLADNEQFF.

This sequence joins TRBV7-9 and TRBJ2-3, with 7 bases that match TRBD2. Per germline, CDR1 SEHNR and CDR2 FQNEAQ (reference sequence). This CDR3 has 12 residues. The V segment lost 8 bases and the J segment 3 bases; nucleotides outside the gene matches: 2. CDR3 sequence (DNA): TGTGCCAGCGGGAGGGCGACAGATACGCAGTATTTT. Protein sequence: CASGRATDTQYF.

This chain uses TRBV20-1 with TRBJ2-1; possible D gene TRBD2, 6 bases. CDR1 DFQATT and CDR2 SNEGSKA come from the germline V gene (reference sequence). The CDR3 is 15 residues long. V shed 6 bases and J shed 0 bases, with 15 bases lying between them. The CDR3 sequence is CSAEAGSYSYNEQFF. CDR3 bases: TGCAGTGCCGAGGCGGGGTCTTACTCCTACAATGAGCAGTTCTTC.

CDR3 amino acids: CASSLRGPEAFF. The CDR3 DNA sequence: TGTGCCAGCAGCTTACGCGGACCTGAAGCTTTCTTT. This chain links TRBV7-2 with TRBJ1-1; D gene unclear. The length of the CDR3 is 12 residues. Looked up from germline, CDR1 is SGHTA and CDR2 is FQGNSA. Trimming took 2 bases from V and 6 from J, leaving 7 bases between them.

The V call is TRBV7-3, the J call TRBJ1-1; D is unresolved. The CDR3 length is 16 residues. CDR1 SGHTA and CDR2 FQGTGA come from the germline V gene. V was pared by 2 bases and J by 4 bases, with 17 bases between. CDR3 in DNA: TGTGCCAGCAGCTTATCGTCTGGGTCGTACGTCACTGAAGCTTTCTTT. It yields the protein CASSLSSGSYVTEAFF. The full variable domain, with the rest looked up from reference TRBV7-3 and TRBJ1-1, is GAGVSQTPSNKVTEKGKYVELRCDPISGHTALYWYRQSLGQGPEFLIYFQGTGAADDSGLPNDRFFAVRPEGSVSTLKIQRTERGDSAVYLCASSLSSGSYVTEAFFGQGTRLTVV.

The table lists this clonotype with a few counts. The J gene is TRBJ1-2, the V gene TRBV19, with 7 bases identical to TRBD1. Germline lookup yields CDR1 LNHDA and CDR2 SQIVND (reference sequence). This CDR3 has 11 residues. CDR3 bases: TGTGGAACCAGGGGGTCCTATGGCTACACCTTC. It translates to CGTRGSYGYTF.

The J gene is TRBJ1-4, the V gene TRBV19; D is ambiguous. This CDR3 comprises 11 residues. V dropped 3 bases and J dropped 7 bases, with 3 bases sitting between them. Germline V gene lookup returns CDR1 LNHDA and CDR2 SQIVND (reference sequence). CDR3 sequence (DNA): TGTGCCAGTAGTATTTCTGAAAAACTGTTTTTT. Translation gives CASSISEKLFF.

There are a few counts of this clonotype. This chain joins TRBV6-5 and TRBJ1-1, with a possible D match to TRBD1 (5 bases). V was shortened by 4 bases and J by 7 bases, with 13 bases between the two germline ends. The CDR3 spans 13 residues. Germline lookup yields CDR1 MNHEY and CDR2 SVGAGI. In DNA form, the CDR3 reads TGTGCCAGCAGTTCCGCCGGGGGGATTGAAGCTTTCTTT. Translated: CASSSAGGIEAFF.

The chain has TRBV15 and TRBJ2-3; D gene uncertain. With 0 bases removed from V and 1 base from J, the gap between germline ends came to 11 bases. Germline CDR1 is LNHNV and CDR2 is YYDKDF (reference sequence). This CDR3 comprises 16 residues. The CDR3 bases are TGTGCCACCAGCAGAGAGGCAGGTGGGGGCACAGATACGCAGTATTTT. Its protein is CATSREAGGGTDTQYF.

This clonotype was seen a handful of times. The chain has TRBV12-3 or TRBV12-4 and TRBJ1-5, with TRBD1 matching 8 bases. V trimming: 4 bases; J trimming: 5 bases; junction bases outside the gene matches: 4. This CDR3 spans 14 amino acids. The CDR3 spells CASSSDRGDQPQHF. The DNA for the CDR3 is TGTGCCAGCAGTTCCGACAGGGGAGATCAGCCCCAGCATTTT.

The V and J genes are TRBV20-1 and TRBJ2-5; 9 bases fit TRBD2. Germline values: CDR1 DFQATT, CDR2 SNEGSKA (reference sequence). Trimming at V came to 2 bases and at J to 3 bases, leaving 1 base not matched to a gene. The CDR3 consists of 13 residues. In nucleotides, the CDR3 is TGCAGTGCTAGACTAGCGGGAAAAGAGACCCAGTACTTC. Translated, it gives CSARLAGKETQYF.

This rearrangement joins TRBV11-3 to TRBJ2-6; tentative D call: TRBD2 (6 bases). Germline assignment: CDR1 SGHNT and CDR2 YENEEA. Trimming took 6 bases from V and 1 from J, leaving 10 bases between them. This CDR3 spans 15 amino acids. Here the CDR3 DNA reads TGTGCCAGCAGTCGGGGGAGTTCTGGGGCCAACGTCCTGACTTTC. Its translation is CASSRGSSGANVLTF.

In this sample, this clonotype turned up many times. The chain couples TRBV29-1 to TRBJ1-1; D call uncertain. Germline V gene data show CDR1 as SQVTM and CDR2 as ANQGSEA. The CDR3 is 10 amino acids. Trimming took off 5 bases at V and 4 bases at J, with 5 bases between the two ends. CDR3 DNA sequence: TGCAGCGTTCGGGGCACTGAAGCTTTCTTT. Its translation is CSVRGTEAFF.

The gene calls are TRBV10-3 and TRBJ2-3; D is undetermined. V was clipped by 0 bases and J by 2 bases, with 12 bases between them. The CDR3 consists of 16 residues. Germline V gene lookup returns CDR1 ENHRY and CDR2 SYGVKD. The CDR3 reads CAISESAAASTDTQYF. The CDR3 DNA is TGTGCCATCAGTGAGTCTGCGGCGGCGTCCACAGATACGCAGTATTTT.

The chain recombines TRBV12-3 or TRBV12-4 with TRBJ2-7, with D tentatively TRBD1 (5 bases). This CDR3 has 12 residues. V lost 3 bases and J lost 6, with 9 bases in between. CDR3 nucleotide sequence: TGTGCCAGCAGTTTGCAGGGTAGCGAGCAGTACTTC. This gives the protein CASSLQGSEQYF.

This clonotype was detected ten times or more. The chain uses TRBV4-1 and TRBJ1-5; maybe TRBD1 (6 bases). Between the trimmed V and J ends, which lost 2 bases and 5 bases, there was a span of 13 bases. The CDR3 is made up of 15 amino acids. In germline, CDR1 is MGHRA, CDR2 YSYEKL. DNA for the CDR3: TGCGCCAGCAGCCAATTGAAAGGGGGGGATCAGCCCCAGCATTTT. As protein: CASSQLKGGDQPQHF.

This chain joins TRBV10-3 and TRBJ1-2, with 9 bases lining up with TRBD1. The CDR3 is made up of 15 amino acids. Per germline, CDR1 ENHRY and CDR2 SYGVKD. V was clipped by 4 bases and J by 2 bases; unmatched bases: 5. The CDR3 DNA is TGTGCCATCAGTGCCGGGACAGGGAACAACTATGGCTACACCTTC. This translates into CAISAGTGNNYGYTF.

This chain connects TRBV2 to TRBJ2-5, with 8 bases fitting TRBD1. Trimming cost V 3 bases and J 14 bases; bases outside gene matches: 14. Germline CDR1 SNHLY, CDR2 FYNNEI. The CDR3 has 14 amino acids. CDR3: CASSEDRAPLLAYF. CDR3 bases: TGTGCCAGCAGTGAGGACAGGGCTCCTTTATTGGCATACTTC.